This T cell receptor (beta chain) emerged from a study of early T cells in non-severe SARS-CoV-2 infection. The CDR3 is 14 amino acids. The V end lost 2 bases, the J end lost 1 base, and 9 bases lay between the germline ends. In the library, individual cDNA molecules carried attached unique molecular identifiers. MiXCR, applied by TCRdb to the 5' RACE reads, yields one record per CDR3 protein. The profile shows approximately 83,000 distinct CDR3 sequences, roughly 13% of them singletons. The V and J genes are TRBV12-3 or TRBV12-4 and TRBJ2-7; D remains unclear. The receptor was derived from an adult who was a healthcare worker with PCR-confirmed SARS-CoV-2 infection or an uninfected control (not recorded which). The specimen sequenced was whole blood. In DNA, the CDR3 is TGTGCCAGCAGTTTAAACCGCCAGTCCTACGAGCAGTACTTC. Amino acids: CASSLNRQSYEQYF.